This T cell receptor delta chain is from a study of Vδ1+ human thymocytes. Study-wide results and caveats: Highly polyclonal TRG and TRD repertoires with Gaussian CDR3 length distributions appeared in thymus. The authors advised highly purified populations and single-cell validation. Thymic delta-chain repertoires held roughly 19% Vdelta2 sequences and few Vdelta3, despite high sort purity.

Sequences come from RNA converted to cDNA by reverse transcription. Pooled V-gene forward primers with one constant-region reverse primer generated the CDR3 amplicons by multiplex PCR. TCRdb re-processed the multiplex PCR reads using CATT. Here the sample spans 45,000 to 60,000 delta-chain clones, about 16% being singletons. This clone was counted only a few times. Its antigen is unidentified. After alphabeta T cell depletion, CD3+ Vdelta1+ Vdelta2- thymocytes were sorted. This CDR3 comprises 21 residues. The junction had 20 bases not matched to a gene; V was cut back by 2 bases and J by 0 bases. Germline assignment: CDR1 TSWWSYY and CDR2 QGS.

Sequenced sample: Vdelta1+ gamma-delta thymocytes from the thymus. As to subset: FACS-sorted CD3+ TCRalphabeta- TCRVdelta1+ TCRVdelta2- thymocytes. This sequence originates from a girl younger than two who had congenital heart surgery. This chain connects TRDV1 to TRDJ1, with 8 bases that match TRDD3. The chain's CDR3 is CALGESPRPGGTFPYTDKLIF. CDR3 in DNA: TGTGCTCTTGGGGAAAGCCCCCGCCCTGGGGGAACCTTTCCGTACACCGATAAACTCATCTTT.